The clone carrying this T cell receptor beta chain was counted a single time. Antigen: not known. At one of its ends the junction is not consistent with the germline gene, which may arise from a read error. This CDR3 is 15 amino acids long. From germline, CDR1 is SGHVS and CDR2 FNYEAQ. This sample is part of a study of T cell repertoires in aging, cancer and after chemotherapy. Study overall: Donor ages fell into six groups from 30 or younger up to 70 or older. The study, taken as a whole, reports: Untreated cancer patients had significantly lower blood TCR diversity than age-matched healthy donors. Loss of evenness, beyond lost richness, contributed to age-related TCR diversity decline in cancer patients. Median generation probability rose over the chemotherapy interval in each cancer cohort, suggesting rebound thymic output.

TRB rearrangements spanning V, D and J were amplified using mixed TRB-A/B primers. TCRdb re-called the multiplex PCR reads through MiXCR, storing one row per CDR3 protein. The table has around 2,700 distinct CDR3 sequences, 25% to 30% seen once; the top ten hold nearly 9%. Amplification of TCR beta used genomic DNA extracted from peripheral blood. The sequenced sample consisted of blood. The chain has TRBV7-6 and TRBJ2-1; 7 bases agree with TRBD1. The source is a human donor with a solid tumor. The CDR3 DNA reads TGTGCCAGCAGCTTAGGGACAGGCATCCCCAATGAGCAGATCTTC. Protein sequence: CASSLGTGIPNEQIF.